The 4 T cell receptor beta chains in this list originate from one sample, sequenced in a study of long-term antiretroviral therapy in people with HIV. Survey-level resolution applied to immunoSEQ assay v3.0. Only in-frame clones appear in the TCRdb table, and some are missing; sequencing was by immunoSEQ multiplex PCR. Among about 7,200 clones, 65% to 75% were seen once, and the ten largest hold 16%. Material: unsorted PBMCs, obtained approximately eleven months before starting antiretroviral therapy. These receptors came from a man aged 35 to 55 with HIV.

This chain uses TRBV29-1 with TRBJ2-2; D might be TRBD1 or TRBD2, each matching 5 bases. The CDR3 runs to 15 residues. The V and J ends lost 2 bases and 1 base respectively, with 11 bases between them. Germline V gene sequence: CDR1 SQVTM, CDR2 ANQGSEA. The CDR3 here is CSVEQSGQNTGELFF. In nucleotides, the CDR3 is TGCAGCGTTGAACAAAGCGGACAGAACACCGGGGAGCTGTTTTTT.

This clone was found a few times. J is TRBJ1-2 and V is TRBV29-1; perhaps TRBD1 as D (5 bases). Trimming stripped 4 bases from V and 7 bases from J, with 19 bases between. The CDR3 is 14 amino acids. Germline CDR1 and CDR2: SQVTM and ANQGSEA. The CDR3 region is CSVVAPSGRGGYTF. The DNA of the CDR3 is TGCAGCGTTGTGGCCCCCTCGGGGAGGGGTGGCTACACCTTC.

This chain connects TRBV10-2 to TRBJ1-4; TRBD1 is a possible D gene (6 bases). Looked up from germline, CDR1 is WSHSY and CDR2 is SAAADI. The CDR3 runs to 19 residues. The V gene lost 2 bases and the J gene lost 3 bases, with 22 bases spanning the gap. The CDR3 nucleotides are TGCGCCAGCAGTGAGGACCGGGGGGCGACCGCGGGAGCTAATGAAAAACTGTTTTTT. Translated: CASSEDRGATAGANEKLFF.

V gene TRBV5-8 combines with J gene TRBJ2-7; D is possibly TRBD2 (7 bases). Trimming took 0 bases from V and 5 from J, leaving 18 bases between them. CDR1 is SGHTS, CDR2 YDEGEE, per germline. CDR3 length equals 16 residues. CDR3 nucleotide sequence: TGTGCCAGCAGCTTGGAGGGGGGGCGCTTCGGCGACGAGCAGTACTTC. As protein: CASSLEGGRFGDEQYF.